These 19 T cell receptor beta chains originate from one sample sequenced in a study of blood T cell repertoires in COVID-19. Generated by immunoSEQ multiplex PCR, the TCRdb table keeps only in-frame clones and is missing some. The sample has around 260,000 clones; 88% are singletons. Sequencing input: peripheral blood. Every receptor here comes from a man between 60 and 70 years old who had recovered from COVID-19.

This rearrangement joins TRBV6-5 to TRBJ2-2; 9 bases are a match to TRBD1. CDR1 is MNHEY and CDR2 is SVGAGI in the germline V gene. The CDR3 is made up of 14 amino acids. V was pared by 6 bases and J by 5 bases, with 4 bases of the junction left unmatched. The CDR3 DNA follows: TGTGCCAGCAGAAAACAGGGGGCGACCGGGGAGCTGTTTTTT. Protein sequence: CASRKQGATGELFF.

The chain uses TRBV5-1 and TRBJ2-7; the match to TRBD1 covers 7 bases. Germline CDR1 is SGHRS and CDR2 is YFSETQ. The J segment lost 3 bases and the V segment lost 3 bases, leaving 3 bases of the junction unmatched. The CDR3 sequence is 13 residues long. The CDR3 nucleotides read TGCGCCAGCAGCTCTCGGACAGGCTACGAGCAGTACTTC. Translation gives CASSSRTGYEQYF.

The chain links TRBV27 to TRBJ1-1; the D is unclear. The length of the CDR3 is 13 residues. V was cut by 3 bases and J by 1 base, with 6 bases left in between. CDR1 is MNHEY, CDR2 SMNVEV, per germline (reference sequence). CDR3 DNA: TGTGCCAGCAGTTTCCCCGGGAACACTGAAGCTTTCTTT. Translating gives CASSFPGNTEAFF.

Here the CDR3 reads CASSPSIGGVGELFF. The CDR3 nucleotides are TGCGCCAGCAGCCCGAGTATAGGGGGCGTCGGGGAGCTGTTTTTT. The rearrangement uses TRBV5-1 and TRBJ2-2, with 7 bases fitting TRBD1. V trimming: 4 bases; J trimming: 7 bases; junction bases outside the gene matches: 10. This CDR3 is built from 15 residues. Germline V gives CDR1 SGHRS, CDR2 YFSETQ.

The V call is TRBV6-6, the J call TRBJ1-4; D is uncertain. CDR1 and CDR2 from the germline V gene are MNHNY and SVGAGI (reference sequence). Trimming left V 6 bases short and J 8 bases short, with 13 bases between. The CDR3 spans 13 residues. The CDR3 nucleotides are TGTGCCAGCAGCCCACCGACGGGAGAAAAACTGTTTTTT. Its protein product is CASSPPTGEKLFF.

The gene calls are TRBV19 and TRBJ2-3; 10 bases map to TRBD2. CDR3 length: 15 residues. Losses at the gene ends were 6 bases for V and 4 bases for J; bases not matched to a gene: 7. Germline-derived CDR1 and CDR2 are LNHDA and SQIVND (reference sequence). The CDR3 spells CASRWSGGAADTQYF. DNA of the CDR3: TGTGCCAGTAGGTGGAGCGGGGGGGCCGCAGATACGCAGTATTTT. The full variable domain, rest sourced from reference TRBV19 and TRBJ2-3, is DGGITQSPKYLFRKEGQNVTLSCEQNLNHDAMYWYRQDPGQGLRLIYYSQIVNDFQKGDIAEGYSVSREKKESFPLTVTSAQKNPTAFYLCASRWSGGAADTQYFGPGTRLTVL.

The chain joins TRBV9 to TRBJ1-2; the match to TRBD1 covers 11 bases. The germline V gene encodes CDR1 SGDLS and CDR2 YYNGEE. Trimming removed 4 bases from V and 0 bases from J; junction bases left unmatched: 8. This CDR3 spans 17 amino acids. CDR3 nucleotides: TGTGCCAGCAGCATCCCCGGGACAGGGGGGTCTAACTATGGCTACACCTTC. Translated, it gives CASSIPGTGGSNYGYTF.

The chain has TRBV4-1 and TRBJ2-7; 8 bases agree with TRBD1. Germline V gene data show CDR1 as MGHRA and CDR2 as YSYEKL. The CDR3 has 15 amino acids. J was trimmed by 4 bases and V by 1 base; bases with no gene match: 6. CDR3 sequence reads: CASSQVGQAGYEQYF. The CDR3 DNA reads TGCGCCAGCAGCCAAGTGGGACAGGCGGGGTACGAGCAGTACTTC.

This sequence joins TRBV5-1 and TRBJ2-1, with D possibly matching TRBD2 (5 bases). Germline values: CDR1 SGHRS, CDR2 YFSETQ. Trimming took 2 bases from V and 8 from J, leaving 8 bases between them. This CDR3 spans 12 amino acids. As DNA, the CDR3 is TGCGCCAGCAGCTTACTCGGGGATGAGCAGTTCTTC. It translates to CASSLLGDEQFF.

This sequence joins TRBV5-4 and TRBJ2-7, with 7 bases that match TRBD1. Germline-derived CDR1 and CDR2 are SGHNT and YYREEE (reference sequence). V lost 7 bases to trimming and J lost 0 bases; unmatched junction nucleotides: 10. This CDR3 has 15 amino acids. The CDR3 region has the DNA TGTGCCAGCGGCCAAGAACAGGGGTTCTCCTACGAGCAGTACTTC. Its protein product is CASGQEQGFSYEQYF.

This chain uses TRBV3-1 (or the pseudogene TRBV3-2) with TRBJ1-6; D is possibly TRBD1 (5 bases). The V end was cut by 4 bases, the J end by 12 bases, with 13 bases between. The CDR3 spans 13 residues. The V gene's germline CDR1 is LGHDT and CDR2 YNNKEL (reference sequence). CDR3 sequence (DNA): TGTGCCAGCAGCCTAGGATGGGGGGTACCCCTCCACTTT. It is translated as CASSLGWGVPLHF.

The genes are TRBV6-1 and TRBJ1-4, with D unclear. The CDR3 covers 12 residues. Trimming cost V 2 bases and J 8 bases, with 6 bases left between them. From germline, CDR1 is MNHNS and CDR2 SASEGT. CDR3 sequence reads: CASSERQEKLFF. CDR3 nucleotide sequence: TGTGCCAGCAGTGAACGTCAGGAAAAACTGTTTTTT.

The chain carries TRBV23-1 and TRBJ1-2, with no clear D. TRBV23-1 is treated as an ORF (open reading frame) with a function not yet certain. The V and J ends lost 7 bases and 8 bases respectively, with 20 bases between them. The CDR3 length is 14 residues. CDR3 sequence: CASISASEDHGYTF. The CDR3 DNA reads TGCGCCAGCATATCAGCCAGCGAAGATCACGGCTACACCTTC.

The CDR3: CAAGPRGLVGQPQHF. CDR3 nucleotides: TGTGCCGCAGGGCCCAGGGGGCTGGTCGGTCAGCCCCAGCATTTT. J is TRBJ1-5 and V is TRBV5-8; 8 nucleotides line up with TRBD1. The V and J ends lost 10 bases and 6 bases, in that order; junction bases with no gene match: 15. Germline-derived CDR1 and CDR2 are SGHTS and YDEGEE. This CDR3 is built from 15 residues.

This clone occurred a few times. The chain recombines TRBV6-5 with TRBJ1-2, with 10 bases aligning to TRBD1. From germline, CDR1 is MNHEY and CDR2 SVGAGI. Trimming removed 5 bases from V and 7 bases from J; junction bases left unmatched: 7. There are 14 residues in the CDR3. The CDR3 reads CASSPTGGMSGYTF. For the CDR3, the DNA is TGTGCCAGCAGTCCGACAGGGGGCATGAGTGGCTACACCTTC.

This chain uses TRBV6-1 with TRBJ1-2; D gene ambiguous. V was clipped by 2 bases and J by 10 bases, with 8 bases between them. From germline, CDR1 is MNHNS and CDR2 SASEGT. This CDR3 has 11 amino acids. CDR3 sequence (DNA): TGTGCCAGCAGTGAAAACGACTACTACACCTTC. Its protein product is CASSENDYYTF.

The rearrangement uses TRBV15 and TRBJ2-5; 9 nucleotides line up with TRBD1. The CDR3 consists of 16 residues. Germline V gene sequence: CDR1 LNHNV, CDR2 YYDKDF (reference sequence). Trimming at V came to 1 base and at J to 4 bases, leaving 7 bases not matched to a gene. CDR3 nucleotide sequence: TGTGCCACCAGCAGAGCGGACAGGGGCCGAGGAGAGACCCAGTACTTC. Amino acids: CATSRADRGRGETQYF.

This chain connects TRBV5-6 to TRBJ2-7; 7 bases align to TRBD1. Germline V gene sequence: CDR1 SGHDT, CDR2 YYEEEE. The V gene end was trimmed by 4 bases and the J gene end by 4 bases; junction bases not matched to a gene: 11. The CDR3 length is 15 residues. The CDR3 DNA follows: TGTGCCAGCAGCCTGGGGGTCGCAGGGGGTTACGAGCAGTACTTC. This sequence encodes CASSLGVAGGYEQYF.

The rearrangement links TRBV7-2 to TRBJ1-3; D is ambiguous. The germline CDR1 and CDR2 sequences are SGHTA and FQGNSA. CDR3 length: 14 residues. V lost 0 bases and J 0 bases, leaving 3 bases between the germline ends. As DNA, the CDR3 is TGTGCCAGCAGCTTAGCCCTCTCTGGAAACACCATATATTTT. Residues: CASSLALSGNTIYF.